The 31 T cell receptor beta chains given below trace back to one sample, sequenced in a study of T cells after yellow fever vaccination. TCRdb used MiXCR to reprocess the 5' RACE reads, holding one entry per CDR3 protein. The sample lists hundreds of thousands of distinct CDR3 sequences, about 13% occurring once. The source material was PBMCs, sampled on the day of the yellow fever booster vaccination. The receptors stem from a man aged 25-40 years who received the YFV17D yellow fever vaccine.

This clonotype was detected a few times. The chain combines TRBV7-2 with TRBJ1-2, with 9 bases identical to TRBD1. This CDR3 contains 15 residues. Per germline, CDR1 SGHTA and CDR2 FQGNSA. The V segment lost 5 bases and the J segment 2 bases; nucleotides outside the gene matches: 6. The CDR3 protein is CASSPAGTGNYGYTF. DNA of the CDR3: TGTGCCAGCAGCCCGGCCGGGACAGGGAACTATGGCTACACCTTC.

This clonotype was counted at least ten times. The chain joins TRBV5-5 to TRBJ2-3; 8 nucleotides agree with TRBD1. The trim removed 0 bases at V and 4 bases at J, leaving 7 bases unmatched. In germline, CDR1 is SGHKS, CDR2 YYEKEE (reference sequence). This CDR3 comprises 16 residues. CDR3: CASSLVDRGSADTQYF. Written as DNA, the CDR3 is TGTGCCAGCAGCTTGGTTGACAGGGGCAGCGCAGATACGCAGTATTTT.

The J gene is TRBJ2-5, the V gene TRBV7-2; D might be TRBD2 (6 bases). Deletions cut 1 base from V and 3 bases from J, with 12 bases between. The CDR3 spans 15 residues. Germline V gene data show CDR1 as SGHTA and CDR2 as FQGNSA. The CDR3 coding sequence is TGTGCCAGCAGCTTAGGGGGCGCGGGAAAAGAGACCCAGTACTTC. Translation gives CASSLGGAGKETQYF.

The rearrangement links TRBV13 to TRBJ2-3, with TRBD2 identical over 7 bases. CDR3 size: 15 residues. Germline assignment: CDR1 PRHDT and CDR2 FYEKMQ (reference sequence). V was pared by 5 bases and J by 1 base, with 6 bases of the junction left unmatched. The CDR3 bases are TGTGCCAGCAGCAACATCGGGAGGCGCACAGATACGCAGTATTTT. This gives the protein CASSNIGRRTDTQYF. The full variable domain, its missing parts supplied by reference TRBV13 and TRBJ2-3, is AAGVIQSPRHLIKEKRETATLKCYPIPRHDTVYWYQQGPGQDPQFLISFYEKMQSDKGSIPDRFSAQQFSDYHSELNMSSLELGDSALYFCASSNIGRRTDTQYFGPGTRLTVL.

This chain links TRBV20-1 with TRBJ2-7; D could derive from TRBD1 or TRBD2 (5 bases each). V was cut by 6 bases and J by 6 bases, with 18 bases left in between. Germline CDR1 reads DFQATT; CDR2 reads SNEGSKA (reference sequence). The CDR3 loop spans 13 amino acids. CDR3 residues: CSATGASDTEQYF. Written as DNA, the CDR3 is TGCAGTGCCACCGGGGCCTCCGACACCGAGCAGTACTTC.

The rearrangement joins TRBV6-1 to TRBJ2-1; TRBD1 agrees at 8 bases. This CDR3 is built from 14 residues. Trimming cost V 8 bases and J 2 bases; bases outside gene matches: 5. The germline V gene has CDR1 MNHNS and CDR2 SASEGT. The CDR3 nucleotides are TGTGCCAGCTCTATGGACAGGGCCTACAATGAGCAGTTCTTC. It codes for CASSMDRAYNEQFF.

The chain uses TRBV6-2 or TRBV6-3 and TRBJ2-1; the match to TRBD2 covers 12 bases. With 5 bases clipped from V and 2 bases from J, the junction kept 4 bases outside the gene matches. This CDR3 is built from 16 residues. Germline values: CDR1 MNHEY, CDR2 SVGEGT. CDR3 in amino acids: CASSKLAGGTYNEQFF. The CDR3 DNA follows: TGTGCCAGCAGTAAACTAGCGGGAGGAACCTACAATGAGCAGTTCTTC.

This clonotype was seen only a few times. The gene calls are TRBV5-4 and TRBJ1-1, with TRBD1 as a possible D gene (5 bases). Germline V lookup: CDR1 SGHNT, CDR2 YYREEE (reference sequence). The germline V and J ends were trimmed by 1 base and 11 bases, with 21 bases remaining between them. The CDR3 is 15 amino acids. The CDR3 nucleotides are TGTGCCAGCAGCTTGAGGGACCGAGCCGGATCCTGGGCTTTCTTT. This gives the protein CASSLRDRAGSWAFF. Supplemented by reference TRBV5-4 and TRBJ1-1, the full variable domain reads ETGVTQSPTHLIKTRGQQVTLRCSSQSGHNTVSWYQQALGQGPQFIFQYYREEENGRGNFPPRFSGLQFPNYSSELNVNALELDDSALYLCASSLRDRAGSWAFFGQGTRLTVV.

This clonotype was seen ten or more times. The chain joins TRBV12-3 or TRBV12-4 to TRBJ2-3, with 9 nucleotides matching TRBD2. Trimming at V came to 6 bases and at J to 0 bases, leaving 1 base not matched to a gene. This CDR3 is built from 14 residues. The DNA of the CDR3 is TGTGCCAGCAGGCTAGCGGGGAGCACAGATACGCAGTATTTT. It is translated as CASRLAGSTDTQYF.

The sample holds a few counts of this clonotype. V gene TRBV4-3 combines with J gene TRBJ1-2; TRBD1 is a possible D gene (5 bases). CDR3 length equals 15 residues. The V end was cut by 4 bases, the J end by 6 bases, with 18 bases between. The germline CDR1 and CDR2 sequences are LGHNA and YSLEER. This chain's CDR3 is CASSRDTSPRDGYTF. In nucleotides, the CDR3 is TGCGCCAGCAGCCGAGATACCTCCCCCAGGGATGGCTACACCTTC.

Ten or more counts support this clonotype. The chain is built from TRBV18 and TRBJ2-1; D perhaps matches TRBD2 (5 bases). Germline V gene sequence: CDR1 KGHSH, CDR2 LQKENI. Trimming took 1 base from V and 9 from J, leaving 16 bases between them. The CDR3 sequence is 15 residues long. CDR3: CASSPREAESGEQFF. CDR3 sequence (DNA): TGTGCCAGCTCACCACGGGAAGCGGAGTCGGGTGAGCAGTTCTTC.

Comments on this clonotype: A junction end diverges from the germline sequence, so it may reflect a read error. The V call is TRBV12-3 or TRBV12-4, the J call TRBJ1-1; TRBD1 aligns across 10 bases. This CDR3 is 16 amino acids long. The CDR3 is CATSKIVGTGVSEAFF. The CDR3 coding sequence is TGTGCCACCAGTAAAATCGTCGGGACAGGGGTTTCTGAAGCTTTCTTT.

V and J are TRBV6-1 and TRBJ2-2; D perhaps matches TRBD2 (6 bases). V lost 6 bases, J lost 5 bases, and 13 bases lay in between. Germline V gene data show CDR1 as MNHNS and CDR2 as SASEGT. This CDR3 has 14 amino acids. The DNA for the CDR3 is TGTGCCAGCAGACCCCTAGCGAGGACCGGGGAGCTGTTTTTT. It encodes CASRPLARTGELFF.

V is TRBV4-3 and J is TRBJ2-2; possible D gene TRBD1, 5 bases. Trimming cost V 0 bases and J 4 bases, with 18 bases left between them. Germline CDR1 is LGHNA and CDR2 is YSLEER. The CDR3 runs 18 residues. The DNA for the CDR3 is TGCGCCAGCAGCCAAGATCCTCAAGGGGTAGAACTCACCGGGGAGCTGTTTTTT. The encoded protein is CASSQDPQGVELTGELFF.

The chain has TRBV28 and TRBJ2-1; TRBD2 matches at 7 bases. V was pared by 3 bases and J by 5 bases, with 7 bases of the junction left unmatched. Germline V gives CDR1 MDHEN, CDR2 SYDVKM. The CDR3 is 15 amino acids. The CDR3 sequence: CASSLGGRVNNEQFF. The CDR3 nucleotides are TGTGCCAGCAGTTTGGGCGGGAGAGTAAACAATGAGCAGTTCTTC.

The chain couples TRBV29-1 to TRBJ2-1, with D unresolved. The germline gives CDR1 SQVTM, CDR2 ANQGSEA. V gave up 6 bases and J gave up 5 bases, with 14 bases separating them. The CDR3 is made up of 13 amino acids. In nucleotides, the CDR3 is TGCAGCGTCGCCACTTACCGGGACAATGAGCAGTTCTTC. This codes for CSVATYRDNEQFF.

The chain combines TRBV6-5 with TRBJ2-7, with 8 nucleotides matching TRBD1. Germline CDR1 reads MNHEY; CDR2 reads SVGAGI. This CDR3 is 14 amino acids long. V lost 4 bases to trimming and J lost 6 bases; unmatched junction nucleotides: 8. CDR3 DNA: TGTGCCAGCAGTTTGAGGACAGGGTGGGCCGAGCAGTACTTC. Translation gives CASSLRTGWAEQYF.

This clonotype was observed a handful of times. CDR3 DNA sequence: TGCAGTGTCATGGGGGGCCCCGCGACAGATACGCAGTATTTT. Protein sequence: CSVMGGPATDTQYF. The chain is built from TRBV29-1 and TRBJ2-3, with D possibly being TRBD1 or TRBD2 (6 bases each). The CDR3 totals 14 residues. Germline values: CDR1 SQVTM, CDR2 ANQGSEA.

The V and J genes are TRBV11-2 and TRBJ2-2; a possible D gene is TRBD1 (6 bases). Germline V CDR1 and CDR2: SGHAT, FQNNGV. Trimming stripped 1 base from V and 7 bases from J, with 10 bases between. The CDR3 consists of 14 residues. The CDR3 bases are TGTGCCAGCAGCTTAGCACAGGGAAACGGGGAGCTGTTTTTT. It encodes CASSLAQGNGELFF.

This clonotype was picked up a small number of times. The rearrangement joins TRBV19 to TRBJ2-1; D is possibly TRBD1 (5 bases). Germline V gene data show CDR1 as LNHDA and CDR2 as SQIVND (reference sequence). V lost 8 bases and J lost 6, with 14 bases in between. The CDR3 runs 13 residues. CDR3 in DNA: TGTGCCAGTGCCCAAACCCAGGGCAATGAGCAGTTCTTC. As protein: CASAQTQGNEQFF.

A few counts support this clonotype. The chain has TRBV6-5 and TRBJ2-3; D remains ambiguous. CDR1 and CDR2 from the germline V gene are MNHEY and SVGAGI. V lost 0 bases, J lost 1 base, and 8 bases lay in between. The CDR3 is 15 residues long. As DNA, the CDR3 is TGTGCCAGCAGTTACTCCGATGCCCGCACAGATACGCAGTATTTT. Its translation is CASSYSDARTDTQYF.

The chain links TRBV9 to TRBJ2-3; D not resolved. Trimming pared 0 bases from V and 5 bases from J, leaving 10 bases between. The CDR3 is made up of 14 amino acids. Germline V gene lookup returns CDR1 SGDLS and CDR2 YYNGEE. DNA of the CDR3: TGTGCCAGCAGCGTAGGGCCGCTCCAAGATACGCAGTATTTT. Its protein is CASSVGPLQDTQYF.

V is TRBV20-1 and J is TRBJ2-7, with TRBD1 matching over 10 bases. The CDR3 is 15 amino acids. Unmatched junction bases numbered 9, after V lost 0 bases and J lost 7 bases. The germline V gene has CDR1 DFQATT and CDR2 SNEGSKA (reference sequence). The CDR3 bases are TGCAGTGCTAGAGACGGTCGGACAGGGGGTGGGGAGCAGTACTTC. It yields the protein CSARDGRTGGGEQYF.

This clonotype was picked up a small number of times. The V and J genes are TRBV7-2 and TRBJ1-1; TRBD1 might be the D (5 bases). The V gene's germline CDR1 is SGHTA and CDR2 FQGNSA. V lost 1 base and J 1 base, leaving 16 bases between the germline ends. CDR3 length: 17 amino acids. CDR3 sequence reads: CASSLGPGRRTNTEAFF. Here the CDR3 DNA reads TGTGCCAGCAGCTTAGGCCCGGGACGCAGGACGAACACTGAAGCTTTCTTT.

The chain joins TRBV5-5 to TRBJ2-3; TRBD2 agrees at 9 bases. J was trimmed by 3 bases and V by 4 bases; bases with no gene match: 9. Germline V gene sequence: CDR1 SGHKS, CDR2 YYEKEE (reference sequence). The CDR3 length is 16 residues. CDR3 protein: CASSRRTSAMTDTQYF. CDR3 nucleotide sequence: TGTGCCAGCAGCAGAAGGACTAGCGCGATGACAGATACGCAGTATTTT. The full variable domain, rest sourced from reference TRBV5-5 and TRBJ2-3, is DAGVTQSPTHLIKTRGQQVTLRCSPISGHKSVSWYQQVLGQGPQFIFQYYEKEERGRGNFPDRFSARQFPNYSSELNVNALLLGDSALYLCASSRRTSAMTDTQYFGPGTRLTVL.

This clonotype has a single count. This rearrangement joins TRBV30 to TRBJ1-5, with TRBD1 as a possible D gene (6 bases). Trimming stripped 5 bases from V and 5 bases from J, with 13 bases between. Germline CDR1 GTSNPN, CDR2 SVGIG (reference sequence). This CDR3 spans 13 amino acids. The CDR3 loop is CAWAGQFDQPQHF. The CDR3 coding sequence is TGTGCCTGGGCTGGACAGTTCGATCAGCCCCAGCATTTT.

The V call is TRBV10-3, the J call TRBJ2-5; TRBD1 matches at 7 bases. The CDR3 has 16 residues. V was pared by 6 bases and J by 3 bases, with 13 bases of the junction left unmatched. The V gene's germline CDR1 is ENHRY and CDR2 SYGVKD. CDR3 DNA: TGTGCCATCAGCCAGGAAACCTGGACAGGAGAAGAGACCCAGTACTTC. It codes for CAISQETWTGEETQYF.

The rearrangement uses TRBV20-1 and TRBJ2-7; no definite D call. Trimming shortened V by 0 bases and J by 3 bases, and 9 bases separated the two germline ends. Germline V gene sequence: CDR1 DFQATT, CDR2 SNEGSKA (reference sequence). This CDR3 has 13 residues. CDR3: CSARDAGIYEQYF. For the CDR3, the DNA is TGCAGTGCTAGAGATGCCGGAATCTACGAGCAGTACTTC.

This clonotype has more than one count but fewer than ten. This chain uses TRBV29-1 with TRBJ2-1; a weak D match, TRBD2 (5 bases). The V gene's germline CDR1 is SQVTM and CDR2 ANQGSEA. Deletions cut 6 bases from V and 4 bases from J, with 13 bases between. CDR3 size: 13 residues. CDR3 bases: TGCAGCGTAGAGGGCCTCACTTACAATGAGCAGTTCTTC. It specifies CSVEGLTYNEQFF.

This clonotype was picked up a small number of times. The chain employs TRBV20-1 and TRBJ1-6; D remains ambiguous. Between the trimmed V and J ends, which lost 3 bases and 7 bases, there was a span of 10 bases. CDR1 and CDR2 from the germline V gene are DFQATT and SNEGSKA (reference sequence). CDR3 length: 13 residues. The CDR3 is CSASSTANSPLHF. CDR3 bases: TGCAGTGCTAGTTCGACGGCGAATTCACCCCTCCACTTT.

In its sample, this clonotype was seen a few times. V and J are TRBV6-1 and TRBJ1-5; no definite D call. CDR3 length equals 14 residues. Looked up from germline, CDR1 is MNHNS and CDR2 is SASEGT. V was clipped by 0 bases and J by 4 bases, with 7 bases between them. CDR3: CASSEALMNQPQHF. CDR3 coding DNA: TGTGCCAGCAGTGAAGCGCTAATGAATCAGCCCCAGCATTTT.